Listed below are T cell receptor beta chains from one sample, sequenced in a study of tissue T cells after allogeneic stem cell transplantation. Clones were sequenced by immunoSEQ multiplex PCR, and TCRdb holds only the in-frame ones, with some missing. The sample holds 25,000 to 30,000 clones; more than 80% are singletons and the top ten take roughly 2%. The sequencing here drew on blood, taken before transplantation. The origin of the receptors is a male donor at least 60 years old who later had graft-versus-host disease after an allogeneic stem cell transplant. Each CDR3 is given with its conserved first and last residue. The order of the fields is J gene, D gene, clone size, V gene, CDR3 DNA, CDR3 protein. The D gene is left open where the match is weak. The size of a clone is reported for some rows only, either as once, few or many, or as a class for expanded clones.

>TRBJ2-1|TRBD1|once|TRBV7-9
TGTGCCAGCAGCCTCCAGGGGGCATCGGTACATGAGCAGTTCTTC
CASSLQGASVHEQFF
>TRBJ2-5|TRBD1|-|TRBV19
TGTGCCAGTAAGCGTAAGGGGGCCCGAATAGAGACCCAGTACTTC
CASKRKGARIETQYF
>TRBJ2-5|TRBD1|-|TRBV7-3
TGTGCCAGCAGCTTAACAGAGGGGGCAGAGACCCAGTACTTC
CASSLTEGAETQYF
>TRBJ1-5|TRBD1|-|TRBV28
TGTGCCAGCTGGGGGAGAACAGGGGGACCGTCGAGGGTTTTTAGCAATCAGCCCCAGCATTTT
CASWGRTGGPSRVFSNQPQHF
>TRBJ2-3|TRBD2|-|TRBV14
TGTGCCAGCAGCCAGCAGGGACTAGCGGGAGTCCGGGATACGCAGTATTTT
CASSQQGLAGVRDTQYF
>TRBJ1-1|-|-|TRBV29-1
TGCAGCGGGCAATTACAGGGATTTGGCACTGAAGCTTTCTTT
CSGQLQGFGTEAFF
>TRBJ2-7|-|-|TRBV7-2
TGTGCCAGCAGCTTTACCAGAAGGGGAGGCTACGAGCAGTACTTC
CASSFTRRGGYEQYF
>TRBJ1-2|-|-|TRBV5-1
TGCGCCAGCAGCTTGGGAACCGGGGGGAACTATGGCTACACCTTC
CASSLGTGGNYGYTF
>TRBJ2-7|-|once|TRBV9
TGTGCCAGCAGCCGAGGAGCGTACGAGCAGTACTTC
CASSRGAYEQYF
>TRBJ1-5|-|-|TRBV2
TGTGCCAGCAGTGGGGGGACGACCAACTGGCCCCAGCATTTT
CASSGGTTNWPQHF
>TRBJ2-5|-|-|TRBV6-1
TGTGCCAGCAGTGAATATAATATGGTGGAGACCCAGTACTTC
CASSEYNMVETQYF
>TRBJ2-1|-|-|TRBV6-5
TGTGCCAGCAGCCCGGGACTTACCTACAATGAGCAGTTCTTC
CASSPGLTYNEQFF
>TRBJ2-2|TRBD1|-|TRBV19
TGTGCCAGTAATCGACAGGGGAACACCGGGGAGCTGTTTTTT
CASNRQGNTGELFF
>TRBJ2-4|-|once|TRBV29-1
TGCAGCGTTGAACCTACGTGGGTTAACATTCAGTACTTC
CSVEPTWVNIQYF
>TRBJ1-3|-|-|TRBV7-6
TGTGCCAGCAGCTTAGCCGACAGCGGCACTGGAAACACCATATATTTT
CASSLADSGTGNTIYF
>TRBJ1-1|TRBD1|-|TRBV5-1
TGCGCCAGCAGCCGACAGGGGGGTAACACTGAAGCTTTCTTT
CASSRQGGNTEAFF
>TRBJ1-5|-|-|TRBV20-1
TGCAGTGCTAGTCAGGTCGTGGGCAATCAGCCCCAGCATTTT
CSASQVVGNQPQHF
>TRBJ1-2|-|-|TRBV5-1
TGCGCCAGCAGCTTAGGAGGGGACATCAACTATGGCTACACCTTC
CASSLGGDINYGYTF
>TRBJ1-1|-|-|TRBV6-7
TGTGCCAGCAGCATTGGGAGAGGGTTTGAAGCTTTCTTT
CASSIGRGFEAFF
>TRBJ2-5|-|-|TRBV19
TGTGCCAGTAGTATCTCGGCAGGGGCTAACCAAGAGACCCAGTACTTC
CASSISAGANQETQYF
>TRBJ2-7|TRBD2|-|TRBV5-4
TGTGCCAGCAGCCCACCTGGGAGGGACCACGAGCAGTACTTC
CASSPPGRDHEQYF
>TRBJ1-4|-|-|TRBV7-9
TGTGCCAGCAGCCGTGAGGCAGTTCCAAATGAAAAACTGTTTTTT
CASSREAVPNEKLFF
>TRBJ1-6|TRBD1|-|TRBV18
TGTGCCAGCTCACCCGCCGGGACAGGGGGACAGTATAATTCACCCCTCCACTTT
CASSPAGTGGQYNSPLHF
>TRBJ2-1|-|-|TRBV9
TGTGCCAGCAGCGTAGCTCATGACCCTATCTCCTACAATGAGCAGTTCTTC
CASSVAHDPISYNEQFF
>TRBJ1-2|TRBD1|-|TRBV5-1
TGCGCCAGCAGACCCACTCGGACAGGCAGTAATGGCTACACCTTC
CASRPTRTGSNGYTF
>TRBJ1-6|TRBD1|once|TRBV30
TGTGCCTGGAGTGACCCCCTCTCAGGACAGGGGACCGGCTCACCCCTCCACTTT
CAWSDPLSGQGTGSPLHF
>TRBJ1-2|-|-|TRBV28
TGTGCCAGCAGTTTAGGAGCAGGAAACTATGGCTACACCTTC
CASSLGAGNYGYTF
>TRBJ2-2|TRBD1|-|TRBV6-4
TGTGCCAGCAGGAGACAGGGGGACACCGGGGAGCTGTTTTTT
CASRRQGDTGELFF
>TRBJ2-3|-|-|TRBV4-2
TGTGCCAGCAGCCAAGCGGTTCCCGGGACAGATACGCAGTATTTT
CASSQAVPGTDTQYF
>TRBJ2-7|TRBD2|-|TRBV2
TGTGCCAGCAGCCTCGGACTAGCGGGACGTCAGTACTTC
CASSLGLAGRQYF
>TRBJ2-2|-|-|TRBV11-3
TGTGCCAGCAGCCCAGGGACCGGGACCGGGGAGCTGTTTTTT
CASSPGTGTGELFF
>TRBJ1-2|-|once|TRBV24-1
TGTGCCACCAGTAGCGGCTATGGCTACACCTTC
CATSSGYGYTF
>TRBJ1-2|TRBD1|-|TRBV28
TGTGCCAGCAGCCCCCCCCCGGGACAGGGTGACTATGGCTACACCTTC
CASSPPPGQGDYGYTF
>TRBJ1-5|-|-|TRBV5-5
TGTGCCAGCAGCGGTGTCGGGGGAAGTCAGCCCCAGCATTTT
CASSGVGGSQPQHF
>TRBJ2-1|-|-|TRBV7-8
TGTGCCAGCAGCTTCGGACGACTTTACAATGAGCAGTTCTTC
CASSFGRLYNEQFF
>TRBJ2-7|-|-|TRBV5-8
TGTGCCAGCAGTCTTCGGACACTTCTCGCCTACGAGCAGTACTTC
CASSLRTLLAYEQYF
>TRBJ2-7|-|-|TRBV9
TGTGCCAGCAGCGTAGGTCGGGGGGACACCTCCTACGAGCAGTACTTC
CASSVGRGDTSYEQYF
>TRBJ2-1|TRBD2|-|TRBV2
TGTGCCAGCAGGGGGGGGACTTGGGGCCCAGAGCAGTTCTTC
CASRGGTWGPEQFF
>TRBJ2-1|-|-|TRBV10-3
TGTGCCATCAGTGTGGACAACAATGAGCAGTTCTTC
CAISVDNNEQFF
>TRBJ1-1|-|-|TRBV5-1
TGCGCCAGCAGCTCGGGCTTTGGCACTGAAGCTTTCTTT
CASSSGFGTEAFF
>TRBJ1-6|TRBD1|once|TRBV5-1
TGCGCCAGCAGCTTGACAGGGGGTCTGTCCAATAATTCACCCCTCCACTTT
CASSLTGGLSNNSPLHF
>TRBJ1-1|TRBD1|once|TRBV12-3/TRBV12-4
TGTGCCAGGAGAAATACAGGGGGTGGTGAAGCTTTCTTT
CARRNTGGGEAFF
>TRBJ1-2|-|-|TRBV15
TGTGCCACCAGCAGAGATCTGACAGACTATGGCTACACCTTC
CATSRDLTDYGYTF
>TRBJ1-3|TRBD1|-|TRBV3-1/TRBV3-2
TGTGCCAGCAGCCCGTTTCACAGTATTGGGACAGGGGCGAGCTCTGGAAACACCATATATTTT
CASSPFHSIGTGASSGNTIYF
>TRBJ2-7|-|-|TRBV3-1/TRBV3-2
TGTGCCAGCAGTTTTGCCAGGGGCGCAGCCTACGAGCAGTACTTC
CASSFARGAAYEQYF
>TRBJ1-1|-|-|TRBV25-1
TGTGCCAGCAGAGAGGTTGGGAGGGACACTGAAGCTTTCTTT
CASREVGRDTEAFF
>TRBJ1-1|TRBD1|-|TRBV7-2
TGTGCCAGCAGCTGGGCGGGACAGGGTACTGAAGCTTTCTTT
CASSWAGQGTEAFF
>TRBJ2-1|TRBD2|once|TRBV11-3
TGTGCCAGCAGCTTTGGAGGACTAGCGGGAGTGGATGAGCAGTTCTTC
CASSFGGLAGVDEQFF
>TRBJ2-3|TRBD1|-|TRBV7-2
TGTGCCAGCAGCTACTTTAGGGGACAGGGAACAGATACGCAGTATTTT
CASSYFRGQGTDTQYF
>TRBJ2-7|-|-|TRBV4-1
TGCGCCAGCAGCCAAGAGCGGTGGGCGCCGGGAGAGCAGTACTTC
CASSQERWAPGEQYF
>TRBJ1-4|-|-|TRBV4-1
TGCGCCAGCAGCCAACAGGGGCGGAGGGATAAAGAAATACTGTTTTTT
CASSQQGRRDKEILFF